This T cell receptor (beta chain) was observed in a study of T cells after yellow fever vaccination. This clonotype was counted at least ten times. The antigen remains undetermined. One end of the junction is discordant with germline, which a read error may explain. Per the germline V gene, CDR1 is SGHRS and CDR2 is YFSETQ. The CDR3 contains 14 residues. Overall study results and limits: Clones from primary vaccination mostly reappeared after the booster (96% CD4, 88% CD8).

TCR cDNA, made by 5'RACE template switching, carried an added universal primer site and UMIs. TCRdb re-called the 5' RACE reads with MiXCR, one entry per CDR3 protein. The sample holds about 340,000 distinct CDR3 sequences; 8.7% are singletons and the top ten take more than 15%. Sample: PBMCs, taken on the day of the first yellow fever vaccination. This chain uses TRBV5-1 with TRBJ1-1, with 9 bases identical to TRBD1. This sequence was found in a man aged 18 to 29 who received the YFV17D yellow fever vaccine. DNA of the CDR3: TGTGCCAGCTCACGGGGACAGGGCAACACTGAAGCTTTCTTT. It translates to CASSRGQGNTEAFF.